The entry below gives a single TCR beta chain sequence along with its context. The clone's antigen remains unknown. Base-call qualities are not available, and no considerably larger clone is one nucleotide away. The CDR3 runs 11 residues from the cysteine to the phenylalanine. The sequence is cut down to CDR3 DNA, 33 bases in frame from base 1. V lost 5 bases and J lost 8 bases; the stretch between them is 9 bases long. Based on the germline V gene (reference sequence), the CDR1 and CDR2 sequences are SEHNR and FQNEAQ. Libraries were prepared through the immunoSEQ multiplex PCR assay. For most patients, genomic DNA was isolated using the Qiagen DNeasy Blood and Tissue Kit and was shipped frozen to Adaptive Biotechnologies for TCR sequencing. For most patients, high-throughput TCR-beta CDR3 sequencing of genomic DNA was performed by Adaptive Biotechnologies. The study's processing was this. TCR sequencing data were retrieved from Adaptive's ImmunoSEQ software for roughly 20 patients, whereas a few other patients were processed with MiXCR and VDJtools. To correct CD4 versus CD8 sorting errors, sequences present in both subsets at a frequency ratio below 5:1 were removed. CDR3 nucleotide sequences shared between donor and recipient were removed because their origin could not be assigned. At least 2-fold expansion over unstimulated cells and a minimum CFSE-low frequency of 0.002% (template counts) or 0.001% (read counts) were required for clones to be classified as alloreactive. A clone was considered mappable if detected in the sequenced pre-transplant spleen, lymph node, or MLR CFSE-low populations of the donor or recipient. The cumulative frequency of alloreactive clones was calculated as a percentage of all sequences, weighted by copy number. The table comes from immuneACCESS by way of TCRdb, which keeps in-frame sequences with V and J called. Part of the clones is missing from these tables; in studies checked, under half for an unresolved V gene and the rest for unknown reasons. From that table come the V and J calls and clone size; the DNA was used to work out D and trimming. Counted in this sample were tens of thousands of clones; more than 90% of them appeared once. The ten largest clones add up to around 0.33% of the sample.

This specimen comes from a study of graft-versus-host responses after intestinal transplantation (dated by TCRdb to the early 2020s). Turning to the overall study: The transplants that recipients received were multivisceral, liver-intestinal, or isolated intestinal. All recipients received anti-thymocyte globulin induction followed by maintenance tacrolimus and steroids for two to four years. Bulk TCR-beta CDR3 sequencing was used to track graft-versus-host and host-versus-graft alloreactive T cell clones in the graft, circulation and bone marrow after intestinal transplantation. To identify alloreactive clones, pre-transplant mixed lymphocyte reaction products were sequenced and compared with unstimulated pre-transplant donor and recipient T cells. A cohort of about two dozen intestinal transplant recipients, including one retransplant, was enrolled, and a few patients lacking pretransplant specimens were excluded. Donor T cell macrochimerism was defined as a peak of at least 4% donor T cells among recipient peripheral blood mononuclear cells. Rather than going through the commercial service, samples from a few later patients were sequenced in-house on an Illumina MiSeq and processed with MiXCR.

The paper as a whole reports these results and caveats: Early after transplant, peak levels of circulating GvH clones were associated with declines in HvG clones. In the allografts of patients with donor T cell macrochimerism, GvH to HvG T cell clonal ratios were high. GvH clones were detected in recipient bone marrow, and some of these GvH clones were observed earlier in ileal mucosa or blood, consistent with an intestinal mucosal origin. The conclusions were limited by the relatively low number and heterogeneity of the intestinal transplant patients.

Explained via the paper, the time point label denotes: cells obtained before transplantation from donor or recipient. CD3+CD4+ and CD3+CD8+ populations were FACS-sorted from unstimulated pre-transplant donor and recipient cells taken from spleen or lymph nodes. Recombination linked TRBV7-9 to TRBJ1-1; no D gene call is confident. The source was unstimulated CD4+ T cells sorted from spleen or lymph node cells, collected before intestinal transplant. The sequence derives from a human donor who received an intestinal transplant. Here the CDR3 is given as CASSGQIEAFF. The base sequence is TGTGCCAGCAGCGGTCAGATAGAAGCTTTCTTT.